Listed below are T cell receptor beta chains from one sample, sequenced in a study of CD8 T cells in ankylosing spondylitis. TCRdb reprocessed the 5' RACE reads with MiXCR, giving one entry per CDR3 protein. The profile shows about 240,000 distinct CDR3 sequences, approximately 8% of them singletons. Sequencing was performed on blood, either unsorted or a sorted T cell fraction (not recorded which). These TCRs come from a female donor with ankylosing spondylitis or in good health (not recorded which). The CDR3 runs from the conserved cysteine through the conserved F or W. A D gene is named only where the DNA matches it firmly. Some rows have no size entry. The others give once, few or many, or a class for an expanded clone.

d_gene,abundance,v_gene,j_gene,CDR3nt,CDR3aa
NA,many,TRBV20-1,TRBJ1-2,TGCAGTGCTAGAGATCCCTCAGGGTCCAACTATGGCTACACCTTC,CSARDPSGSNYGYTF
NA,many,TRBV9,TRBJ2-7,TGTGCCAGCAGCGTCCGACACAGGGCCTACGAGCAGTACTTC,CASSVRHRAYEQYF
TRBD1,many,TRBV20-1,TRBJ1-1,TGCAGTGCTAGCCGGGACAGGGGGTCTGAAGCTTTCTTT,CSASRDRGSEAFF
NA,many,TRBV6-2/TRBV6-3,TRBJ2-1,TGTGCCAGCGGACGGACGAGACAGATTCACTACAATGAGCAGTTCTTC,CASGRTRQIHYNEQFF
NA,many,TRBV7-2,TRBJ2-2,TGTGCCAGCAGCCACTTGGGCGGGGAGCTGTTTTTT,CASSHLGGELFF
TRBD2,many,TRBV29-1,TRBJ2-7,TGCAGCGTTGAGGGACTAGCGAACTCCTACGAGCAGTACTTC,CSVEGLANSYEQYF
TRBD2,many,TRBV5-1,TRBJ2-1,TGCGCCAGCAGCTTGGAAGTGGTGGGACTAGCGGGAGGCGATGAGCAGTTCTTC,CASSLEVVGLAGGDEQFF
NA,many,TRBV5-1,TRBJ1-1,TGCGCCAGCAGCCCGAGGGTAGTAGGCACTGAAGCTTTCTTT,CASSPRVVGTEAFF
NA,many,TRBV12-3/TRBV12-4,TRBJ2-1,TGCGCCAGCAGCTTGGTAAATGAGCAGTTCTTC,CASSLVNEQFF
NA,NA,TRBV7-2,TRBJ1-5,TGTGCCAGCAGCGGAGGGGTTCCGAATCAGCCCCAGCATTTT,CASSGGVPNQPQHF
TRBD2,NA,TRBV12-3/TRBV12-4,TRBJ2-1,TGTGCCATCAGTTTGTGGGTAGCGGGAAGCCCCATGTACAATGAGCAGTTCTTC,CAISLWVAGSPMYNEQFF
TRBD2,many,TRBV9,TRBJ2-3,TGTGCCAGCAGCTTCCGGACTAGCGGGAGGGCCGGTACGCAGTATTTT,CASSFRTSGRAGTQYF
NA,NA,TRBV20-1,TRBJ2-2,TGCAGTGCTGGCCAGGGACCGGGGGTCCCCGGGGAGCTGTTTTTT,CSAGQGPGVPGELFF
NA,many,TRBV28,TRBJ2-1,TGTGCCAGCAGTTTCGAACTTCTCGGGGATGAGCAGTTCTTC,CASSFELLGDEQFF
TRBD2,many,TRBV12-5,TRBJ2-1,TGTGCTAGTGGTTTGGTGGTTAGCGGGAGCTCCTACAATGAGCAGTTCTTC,CASGLVVSGSSYNEQFF
TRBD2,many,TRBV7-2,TRBJ2-7,TGTGCCAGCAGCACAAGCGGGAGAGAATACGAGCAGTACTTC,CASSTSGREYEQYF
TRBD2,many,TRBV29-1,TRBJ2-1,TGCAGCGCCGCTAGCGGGGCCCACAATGAGCAGTTCTTC,CSAASGAHNEQFF
TRBD1,many,TRBV7-9,TRBJ2-1,TGTGCCACCAGGACCGGGACAGACTACAATGAGCAGTTCTTC,CATRTGTDYNEQFF
NA,many,TRBV24-1,TRBJ2-1,TGTGCCACCAGTGATTCCTTAGCGGCCACCTACAATGAGCAGTTCTTC,CATSDSLAATYNEQFF
NA,many,TRBV7-2,TRBJ2-3,TGTGCCAGCAGCCCATTCCATAGCACAGATACGCAGTATTTT,CASSPFHSTDTQYF
NA,many,TRBV5-1,TRBJ2-1,TGCGCCAGCAGCTTGGTTGCTAGCTCCTTTTACAATGAGCAGTTCTTC,CASSLVASSFYNEQFF
NA,many,TRBV20-1,TRBJ1-2,TGCAGTGCTAGAGATCCCGACAGCTATGGCTACACCTTC,CSARDPDSYGYTF
NA,many,TRBV6-1,TRBJ2-7,TGTGCCGTATCCAGGGCGAGAGGTACCTACGAGCAGTACTTC,CAVSRARGTYEQYF
NA,many,TRBV9,TRBJ2-3,TGTGCCAGCAGCGTAGCATCTAGCGCCACAGATACGCAGTATTTT,CASSVASSATDTQYF
NA,few,TRBV6-5,TRBJ2-1,TGTGCCAGCAGTTACAGGCAGCGGAATGAGCAGTTCTTC,CASSYRQRNEQFF
NA,NA,TRBV7-2,TRBJ2-7,TGTGCCAGCAGCTTAGTCCGGGACACCTACGAGCAGTACTTC,CASSLVRDTYEQYF
NA,few,TRBV7-8,TRBJ2-1,TGTGCCAGCAGCTTTGGGGAGCAATGGAATGAGCAGTTCTTC,CASSFGEQWNEQFF
NA,many,TRBV20-1,TRBJ2-5,TGCAGTGCTAGAGGGGGGGGGGCCCTCCAAGAGACCCAGTACTTC,CSARGGGALQETQYF
TRBD2,many,TRBV3-1,TRBJ2-7,TGTGCCAGCAGCCAAGATAGTAGCGGGATCGGTGCGTACTTC,CASSQDSSGIGAYF
NA,many,TRBV7-2,TRBJ2-1,TGTGCCAGCAGCTTCGACTGGGAGCAGTTCTTC,CASSFDWEQFF
NA,NA,TRBV5-4,TRBJ2-6,TGTGCCAGCAGCTTGGACCCAGGGCGGAACTCTGGGGCCAACGTCCTGACTTTC,CASSLDPGRNSGANVLTF
TRBD1,many,TRBV6-5,TRBJ2-5,TGTGCCAGCAGTTACCCGAATCCAGGGGGCCAAGAGACCCAGTACTTC,CASSYPNPGGQETQYF
TRBD2,many,TRBV7-2,TRBJ2-1,TGTGCCAGCAGCTTAGACCCTAGCGGCCAGCAGTTCTTC,CASSLDPSGQQFF
NA,many,TRBV10-2,TRBJ2-7,TGCGCCAGCGGGGGAAGTTACGAGCAGTACTTC,CASGGSYEQYF
TRBD2,many,TRBV3-1,TRBJ2-1,TGTGCCAGCAGCCAGGGACTAGCGGGAGGGCTTAGGAATGAGCAGTTCTTC,CASSQGLAGGLRNEQFF
NA,many,TRBV5-1,TRBJ1-3,TGCGCCAGCAGCTTGGCCGGGACATCGGGTCCTCGATATGGAAACACCATATATTTT,CASSLAGTSGPRYGNTIYF
NA,many,TRBV6-6,TRBJ1-1,TGTGCCAGCAGCACTAATGCGGCTTTCTTT,CASSTNAAFF
NA,many,TRBV15,TRBJ2-2,TGTGCCACCAGCAGAACCGGGGAGCTGTTTTTT,CATSRTGELFF
NA,NA,TRBV29-1,TRBJ2-1,TGCAGCGCTCTCACTCGACCGGAGGGTGAGCAGTTCTTC,CSALTRPEGEQFF
NA,NA,TRBV20-1,TRBJ2-7,TGCAGTGCAGACGGGGCAGGGCTGAGCTCCTACGAGCAGTACTTC,CSADGAGLSSYEQYF
TRBD1,many,TRBV6-2/TRBV6-3,TRBJ2-7,TGTGCCAGCTTCTCCGGGACAGTCCCTTACGAGCAGTACTTC,CASFSGTVPYEQYF
TRBD2,many,TRBV6-2/TRBV6-3,TRBJ2-7,TGTGCCAGCAGTTTCCTACTAGCGGGAGACGAGCAGTACTTC,CASSFLLAGDEQYF
NA,many,TRBV28,TRBJ2-7,TGTGCTTCGAGGCTCCAATACGAGCAGTACTTC,CASRLQYEQYF
NA,many,TRBV4-2,TRBJ2-7,TGTGCCAGCAGCCAGAAACTATTCTACGAGCAGTACTTC,CASSQKLFYEQYF
NA,few,TRBV20-1,TRBJ1-2,TGCAGTGCTAGAGCCGGGAGTTACTATGGCTACACCTTC,CSARAGSYYGYTF
TRBD2,many,TRBV28,TRBJ2-7,TGTGCCAGCAGTTTTAGCGGGTTAAACTCCTACGAGCAGTACTTC,CASSFSGLNSYEQYF
NA,many,TRBV4-1,TRBJ2-1,TGCGCCAGCAGCCAAGATCAGCGGGTGACCTACAATGAGCAGTTCTTC,CASSQDQRVTYNEQFF
NA,few,TRBV29-1,TRBJ1-2,TGCAGCGTTGACTCAGGGATGCTTAACTATGGCTACACCTTC,CSVDSGMLNYGYTF
TRBD2,few,TRBV19,TRBJ2-7,TGTGCCAGTAGTAGCGGGAGGTTTGACGAGCAGTACTTC,CASSSGRFDEQYF
NA,many,TRBV30,TRBJ2-2,TGTGCCTGGAGTTTAAGGATTCCCGGGGAGCTGTTTTTT,CAWSLRIPGELFF
NA,NA,TRBV5-1,TRBJ2-7,TGCGCCAGCAGCTCTTGGCCCATGGACAGTCGTCAACTGGTCGAGCAGTACTTC,CASSSWPMDSRQLVEQYF
NA,many,TRBV5-1,TRBJ2-2,TGCGCCAGCAGCTTGGAGGTGAACACCGGGGAGCTGTTTTTT,CASSLEVNTGELFF
NA,many,TRBV6-6,TRBJ2-5,TGTGCCAGCATCGGGGCGGCTCAAGAGACCCAGTACTTC,CASIGAAQETQYF
TRBD1,NA,TRBV7-2,TRBJ1-3,TGTGCCAGCAGCTTGACAGGGACAGGAAACACCATATATTTT,CASSLTGTGNTIYF
NA,many,TRBV15,TRBJ1-4,TGTGCCACCAGCAGAGGACAGAATAATGAAAAACTGTTTTTT,CATSRGQNNEKLFF
TRBD1,many,TRBV29-1,TRBJ1-5,TGCAGCGTTGGACAGGGAAACTCTCAGCCCCAGCATTTT,CSVGQGNSQPQHF
NA,many,TRBV28,TRBJ1-3,TGTGCCAGCAGTTTAGTCGGAAACACCATATATTTT,CASSLVGNTIYF